These T cell receptor beta chains were read from a single sample in a study of T cells in Graves' hyperthyroidism and ophthalmopathy. MiXCR, applied by TCRdb to the multiplex PCR reads, yields one record per CDR3 protein. Among 300,000 to 400,000 distinct CDR3 sequences, approximately 15% were seen once, and the ten largest hold approximately 23%. The sample taken for sequencing was blood. Every receptor here comes from a woman in her 30s with Graves' hyperthyroidism. Both conserved end residues are part of each CDR3. D genes are given only for firm matches. Size is omitted from some rows. Given values are once, few, many or a class for expanded clones.

D gene,J gene,clone size,V gene,CDR3 DNA,CDR3 protein
.,TRBJ1-5,many,TRBV20-1,TGCAGTGCTAGAGATAATGCAGGGTACAATCAGCCCCAGCATTTT,CSARDNAGYNQPQHF
.,TRBJ2-3,medium-sized,TRBV28,TGTGCCGCCGCGCCCCACAGATTACCCACAGATACGCAGTATTTT,CAAAPHRLPTDTQYF
.,TRBJ1-2,many,TRBV9,TGTGCCAGCGGCAAGTCGGCGCGGGACTATGGCTACACCTTC,CASGKSARDYGYTF
TRBD1,TRBJ2-7,many,TRBV5-1,TGCGCCAGCAGCTCCCGACAGGGGAAAGAGTACGAGCAGTACTTC,CASSSRQGKEYEQYF
TRBD1,TRBJ2-4,few,TRBV6-1,TGTGCCAGCAGTGAATTAGGACAGGGAAACATTCAGTACTTC,CASSELGQGNIQYF
.,TRBJ2-3,many,TRBV7-8,TGTGCCAGCAGCCGCGGCACTGGCCACCCTAGCACAGATACGCAGTATTTT,CASSRGTGHPSTDTQYF
TRBD2,TRBJ2-7,few,TRBV28,TGTGCCAGCAGTTTTTTTTCAGGGGCGAGAAGGTATGGGACTAGCGTATCCTACGAGCAGTACTTC,CASSFFSGARRYGTSVSYEQYF
.,TRBJ1-4,many,TRBV20-1,TGCAGTGCTAACGCGGCGTCTAATGAAAAACTGTTTTTT,CSANAASNEKLFF
TRBD1,TRBJ2-1,many,TRBV20-1,TGCAGTGCGGACAGGGGGCAGTACAATGAGCAGTTCTTC,CSADRGQYNEQFF
.,TRBJ1-2,few,TRBV18,TGTGCCAGCTCACCAACCGGGACGTCTGATGGCTACACCTTC,CASSPTGTSDGYTF
.,TRBJ2-7,once,TRBV6-2/TRBV6-3,TGTGCCAGCAGATGGACGGGCTACGAGCAGTACTTC,CASRWTGYEQYF
.,TRBJ1-1,many,TRBV28,TGTGCCACCCGGCCCCCGCCCACTGAAGCTTTCTTT,CATRPPPTEAFF
TRBD1,TRBJ1-1,few,TRBV7-2,TGTGCCAGCAGCCCGACAGGGAGAGCAACTGAAGCTTTCTTT,CASSPTGRATEAFF
.,TRBJ2-7,few,TRBV20-1,TGCAGTGCTACGTACAGGGCCGCCTACGAGCAGTACTTC,CSATYRAAYEQYF
TRBD1,TRBJ1-2,many,TRBV29-1,TGCAGCGTTACAGGGGGCGCCGAGAATGGCTACACCTTC,CSVTGGAENGYTF
TRBD1,TRBJ2-5,.,TRBV7-2,TGTGCCAGCAGCTGGACAGGGCGGTGGGAGACCCAGTACTTC,CASSWTGRWETQYF
.,TRBJ1-6,many,TRBV11-2,TGTGCCAGCAGCTTTAACAGGAACCATACACCCCTCCACTTT,CASSFNRNHTPLHF
TRBD2,TRBJ2-3,few,TRBV24-1,TGTGCCACCAGGGGAAAGGGTAGCGGGGGGCAATCTAGCACAGATACGCAGTATTTT,CATRGKGSGGQSSTDTQYF
TRBD2,TRBJ2-1,.,TRBV6-2/TRBV6-3,TGTGCCAGCAGTTACACCTTACTAGCGGGTACCTACAATGAGCAGTTCTTC,CASSYTLLAGTYNEQFF
.,TRBJ1-3,few,TRBV18,TGTGCCAGCTCACCAGTGGATCCTGGAAACACCATATATTTT,CASSPVDPGNTIYF
TRBD1,TRBJ1-5,few,TRBV3-1,TGTGCCAGCAGCCAAAACAGGGGCGAAGGCAATCAGCCCCAGCATTTT,CASSQNRGEGNQPQHF
TRBD1,TRBJ2-3,.,TRBV20-1,TGCAGTGCTAGAAGGGACAGTCTCACAGATACGCAGTATTTT,CSARRDSLTDTQYF
TRBD2,TRBJ2-1,few,TRBV20-1,TGCAGTGCTAGAGAGATGTCGGGGACTAGCGGGAGGCCCACCCCCTTCTCCTACAATGAGCAGTTCTTC,CSAREMSGTSGRPTPFSYNEQFF
TRBD2,TRBJ2-3,many,TRBV7-2,TGTGCCAGCAGCTTGGCCGGGGGGTTTGATACGCAGTATTTT,CASSLAGGFDTQYF
.,TRBJ2-3,.,TRBV24-1,TGTGCCACCAGGGCGGGGCGGACTAACACAGATACGCAGTATTTT,CATRAGRTNTDTQYF
TRBD1,TRBJ2-1,few,TRBV7-9,TGTGCCAGCAGCTCGGGACAGTGGGATGTGAATGAGCAGTTCTTC,CASSSGQWDVNEQFF
TRBD2,TRBJ2-5,.,TRBV7-9,TGTGCCAGCAGCTTAAGGCGGGAGGAGCGAGAGACCCAGTACTTC,CASSLRREERETQYF
.,TRBJ1-1,.,TRBV18,TGTGCCAGCTCACAGGGTGGCGCGTCTGAAGCTTTCTTT,CASSQGGASEAFF
TRBD2,TRBJ2-1,few,TRBV10-2,TGCGCCAGCAGACTAGCGGGAGCACCTGAGCAGTTCTTC,CASRLAGAPEQFF
.,TRBJ1-1,many,TRBV12-3/TRBV12-4,TGTGCCAGCAGTTTCCGGGTCCTCACTGAAGCTTTCTTT,CASSFRVLTEAFF
.,TRBJ1-5,many,TRBV2,TGTGCCAGCAGTGAACCAAATCAGCCCCAGCATTTT,CASSEPNQPQHF
TRBD1,TRBJ2-2,few,TRBV20-1,TGCAGTGCTAGAGTGAGGACAGGCTTGGCCGGGGAGCTGTTTTTT,CSARVRTGLAGELFF
TRBD2,TRBJ2-1,.,TRBV20-1,TGCAGTGCTCGGACTAGCGGGAGGTTGAATGAGCAGTTCTTC,CSARTSGRLNEQFF
.,TRBJ2-6,many,TRBV12-3/TRBV12-4,TGTGCCAGCACGACGAACCGGGCGGGAAGCGGGGCCAACGTCCTGACTTTC,CASTTNRAGSGANVLTF
.,TRBJ2-3,once,TRBV4-1,TGCGCCAGCAGCCAAGCGCGCGACACAGATACGCAGTATTTT,CASSQARDTDTQYF